Listed below are T cell receptor beta chains from one sample, sequenced in a study of beta chain features in type 1 diabetes. The method was immunoSEQ multiplex PCR; TCRdb's version includes in-frame clones alone and lacks a portion of them. The table has approximately 340,000 clones, over 13% seen once. Sequencing was performed on naive CD4+ T cells from blood. These receptors all stem from a woman aged 18-29 years in good health. Both conserved end residues are part of each CDR3. Rows may omit the clone size; those that give it use once, few, many or a size class.

>TRBJ2-2|few|13|TRBV27
CASHRASTGELFF
>TRBJ2-7|-|15|TRBV7-3
CASSLTGDRVHEQYF
>TRBJ2-3|-|17|TRBV7-9
CASSLPQGQGVTDTQYF
>TRBJ2-7|-|12|TRBV5-1
CASSIQGGEQYF
>TRBJ2-5|-|15|TRBV5-6
CASSLIGQNQETQYF
>TRBJ2-5|-|16|TRBV7-9
CASSLGLAGVGETQYF
>TRBJ2-1|-|15|TRBV5-1
CASSPAGGSYNEQFF
>TRBJ1-1|few|13|TRBV27
CASSFGGNTEAFF
>TRBJ2-3|-|14|TRBV29-1
CSVFTGTSGNSKYF
>TRBJ2-7|few|15|TRBV5-1
CASSPIAGGFHEQYF
>TRBJ2-5|-|14|TRBV7-2
CASSGASGIGTQYF
>TRBJ1-1|-|13|TRBV25-1
CASSDRGNTEAFF
>TRBJ1-2|few|15|TRBV9
CASSVDYRGNYGYTF
>TRBJ2-1|few|15|TRBV9
CASSVATVAGGEQFF
>TRBJ1-1|few|13|TRBV30
CAWMRGLNTEAFF
>TRBJ2-7|-|13|TRBV7-6
CASSPAQGYEQYF
>TRBJ1-2|few|13|TRBV14
CASSPDGLYGYTF
>TRBJ1-5|-|15|TRBV2
CASSALAGGTQPQHF
>TRBJ2-3|few|13|TRBV6-1
CASRRASTDTQYF
>TRBJ2-3|few|15|TRBV10-3
CAISPGTGATDTQYF
>TRBJ2-1|once|14|TRBV7-9
CATSTSGRRSEQFF
>TRBJ2-2|-|14|TRBV30
CARSGTSNTGELFF
>TRBJ2-1|-|16|TRBV19
CASSGRTGGMYNEQFF
>TRBJ2-2|-|17|TRBV6-1
CASSVLDLAGVIGELFF
>TRBJ1-1|few|14|TRBV6-6
CASSYSRRNTEAFF
>TRBJ2-1|few|15|TRBV30
CAWSVGLADNNEQFF
>TRBJ2-7|few|13|TRBV29-1
CSVSGKFTYEQYF
>TRBJ2-7|few|14|TRBV28
CAIGGRLSSYEQYF
>TRBJ1-2|few|17|TRBV4-2
CASSQEGTGVLRDGYTF
>TRBJ2-5|few|14|TRBV5-6
CASSPPSVGETQYF
>TRBJ2-3|-|15|TRBV19
CASSVLAGETDTQYF
>TRBJ2-7|-|14|TRBV6-5
CASSLDRGPHEQYF
>TRBJ2-1|few|14|TRBV18
CASSPRGPYNEQFF
>TRBJ2-1|-|17|TRBV7-2
CASSLVAGEVSYNEQFF
>TRBJ1-1|-|14|TRBV7-9
CASSLEGENTEAFF
>TRBJ2-7|few|12|TRBV2
CASSELAYEQYF
>TRBJ2-5|few|18|TRBV29-1
CSVAYSAGLAGFRETQYF
>TRBJ2-3|few|13|TRBV7-3
CASSVVEQDTQYF
>TRBJ2-5|-|13|TRBV11-2
CASSLGHQETQYF
>TRBJ1-5|few|15|TRBV6-6
CASSYSDRSNQPQHF
>TRBJ2-5|few|14|TRBV2
CATKDRTGGETQYF
>TRBJ2-7|few|18|TRBV4-3
CASSHHRDRGSGTYEQYF
>TRBJ2-3|-|14|TRBV11-2
CASSITSSGGYGYF
>TRBJ1-2|-|13|TRBV27
CASSLGGIYGYTF
>TRBJ1-4|-|15|TRBV13
CASSSSGTANEKLFF
>TRBJ2-7|-|15|TRBV11-1
CASSSRSGRVYEQYF
>TRBJ1-1|few|14|TRBV29-1
CSVVQDYGNTEAFF
>TRBJ2-7|-|12|TRBV2
CASNLKPYEQYF